One and the same sample provided the 24 T cell receptor beta chains below, sequenced in a study of CD4+ T cells in melanoma. Repertoires were generated with immunoSEQ multiplex PCR, while TCRdb's copy carries only in-frame clones and drops some. The sample includes around 50,000 clones, roughly 89% of them seen just once. Sequenced sample: peripheral blood. These receptors originate from a human donor with melanoma.

J is TRBJ2-1 and V is TRBV9; D is tentatively TRBD1 or TRBD2 (7 bases each). The V and J ends lost 1 base and 6 bases respectively, with 17 bases between them. CDR3 length equals 16 residues. Germline loops: CDR1 SGDLS, CDR2 YYNGEE. The CDR3 here is CASSVSGGEGSNEQFF. CDR3 in DNA: TGTGCCAGCAGCGTATCAGGGGGGGAAGGAAGCAATGAGCAGTTCTTC.

This clone was seen a single time. The CDR3 DNA reads as TGTGCCAGCAGTGAAGAAGCGGGGAATTCCTACGAGCAGTACTTC. Translating gives CASSEEAGNSYEQYF. The rearrangement uses TRBV6-1 and TRBJ2-7; TRBD2 matches 7 bases. Unmatched junction bases numbered 4, after V lost 1 base and J lost 1 base. The CDR3 consists of 15 residues. CDR1 and CDR2 from the germline V gene are MNHNS and SASEGT.

This chain connects TRBV4-3 to TRBJ2-7; 7 bases are a match to TRBD2. J lost 0 bases, V lost 4 bases, and 9 bases had no gene match. The CDR3 totals 16 residues. Germline CDR1 LGHNA, CDR2 YSLEER. CDR3 nucleotides: TGCGCCAGCAGCCTAACGACCCGGGACTACTCCTACGAGCAGTACTTC. It codes for CASSLTTRDYSYEQYF.

The chain links TRBV7-2 to TRBJ2-5; D may be TRBD2 (6 bases). The assigned J gene may be wrong: the sequence end matches TRBJ2-7 better. CDR3 length equals 15 residues. Germline V lookup: CDR1 SGHTA, CDR2 FQGNSA. CDR3 residues: CASSLARGKGYEQYF. In nucleotides, the CDR3 is TGTGCCAGCAGCTTAGCGCGGGGCAAAGGGTACGAGCAGTACTTC.

This rearrangement joins TRBV5-6 to TRBJ2-7, with 12 bases matching TRBD2. The CDR3 is 15 amino acids. The junction had 5 bases not matched to a gene; V was cut back by 4 bases and J by 3 bases. Germline V CDR1 and CDR2: SGHDT, YYEEEE. The CDR3 nucleotides read TGTGCCAGCAGCAGCGGACTAGCGGGGAGCTACGAGCAGTACTTC. Translating gives CASSSGLAGSYEQYF.

The gene calls are TRBV5-1 and TRBJ2-2; TRBD1 might be the D (6 bases). CDR1 SGHRS and CDR2 YFSETQ come from the germline V gene. The CDR3 extends over 16 amino acids. V was clipped by 3 bases and J by 7 bases, with 19 bases between them. CDR3: CASSWDKTGRGGELFF. For the CDR3, the DNA is TGCGCCAGCAGCTGGGACAAGACAGGTCGGGGCGGGGAGCTGTTTTTT.

The chain carries TRBV27 and TRBJ1-6, with D maybe TRBD1 (6 bases). Per germline, CDR1 MNHEY and CDR2 SMNVEV (reference sequence). The V end lost 9 bases, the J end lost 4 bases, and 13 bases lay between the germline ends. CDR3 length equals 14 residues. CDR3 sequence: CASAGASYNSPLHF. The CDR3, as DNA: TGTGCCAGTGCGGGGGCTTCTTATAATTCACCCCTCCACTTT.

The rearrangement links TRBV6-5 to TRBJ2-5; 10 nucleotides line up with TRBD1. Germline CDR1 reads MNHEY; CDR2 reads SVGAGI. J was trimmed by 5 bases and V by 2 bases; bases with no gene match: 8. The CDR3 is 16 amino acids. The CDR3, as DNA: TGTGCCAGCAGTTACGGGGGACAGGGGATTTTCGAGACCCAGTACTTC. Amino acid sequence: CASSYGGQGIFETQYF.

The V and J genes are TRBV15 and TRBJ2-5, with 7 bases fitting TRBD1. Germline V gene lookup returns CDR1 LNHNV and CDR2 YYDKDF (reference sequence). Trimming took 3 bases from V and 2 from J; bases not matched to a gene: 9. This CDR3 has 16 residues. CDR3: CATSSPPRTGQETQYF. CDR3 in DNA: TGTGCCACCAGCAGTCCTCCCCGGACAGGTCAAGAGACCCAGTACTTC.

The chain links TRBV7-2 to TRBJ2-1; D is ambiguous. Germline V gene data show CDR1 as SGHTA and CDR2 as FQGNSA. The V and J ends lost 2 bases and 5 bases respectively, with 16 bases between them. The CDR3 is 16 residues long. CDR3 sequence: CASSLWSGNEHNEQFF. DNA for the CDR3: TGTGCCAGCAGCTTATGGAGTGGCAATGAACACAATGAGCAGTTCTTC.

The V and J genes are TRBV11-2 and TRBJ1-1; a weak D match, TRBD1 (6 bases). Deletions cut 4 bases from V and 4 bases from J, with 13 bases between. The germline gives CDR1 SGHAT, CDR2 FQNNGV. There are 14 residues in the CDR3. CDR3 nucleotides: TGTGCCAGCAGCTACAGGGCTTACGGCACTGAAGCTTTCTTT. Translating gives CASSYRAYGTEAFF.

The chain is built from TRBV2 and TRBJ1-2, with D maybe TRBD1 (5 bases). The V gene's germline CDR1 is SNHLY and CDR2 FYNNEI. V dropped 2 bases and J dropped 6 bases, with 10 bases sitting between them. This CDR3 contains 13 residues. CDR3 in DNA: TGTGCCAGCAGTGAACGGGGGGATCATGGCTACACCTTC. It is translated as CASSERGDHGYTF.

The chain employs TRBV7-2 and TRBJ1-1; no clear D gene. Between the trimmed V and J ends, which lost 2 bases and 2 bases, there was a span of 6 bases. Germline V gene lookup returns CDR1 SGHTA and CDR2 FQGNSA. The CDR3 loop spans 13 amino acids. CDR3: CASSLPVNTEAFF. The CDR3 DNA reads as TGTGCCAGCAGCTTACCGGTCAACACTGAAGCTTTCTTT.

This clone was seen only once. The chain joins TRBV7-9 to TRBJ2-5; D may correspond to TRBD1 or TRBD2 (5 bases each). The germline V gene has CDR1 SEHNR and CDR2 FQNEAQ (reference sequence). The CDR3 runs 14 residues. Trimming took off 1 base at V and 1 base at J, with 7 bases between the two ends. The CDR3 sequence is CASSLGGVQETQYF. The CDR3 DNA sequence: TGTGCCAGCAGCTTAGGAGGGGTCCAAGAGACCCAGTACTTC.

This chain joins TRBV7-9 and TRBJ2-3; 7 bases fit TRBD1. In germline, CDR1 is SEHNR, CDR2 FQNEAQ (reference sequence). CDR3 length: 15 amino acids. V shed 5 bases and J 2 bases; nucleotides not matched to a gene: 7. The DNA for the CDR3 is TGTGCCAGCAGCCTAAGACAGGGTTACACAGATACGCAGTATTTT. The encoded protein is CASSLRQGYTDTQYF.

The chain couples TRBV18 to TRBJ2-5, with 7 bases matching TRBD1. The J call is doubtful: the DNA matches TRBJ2-7 better. The CDR3 sequence is 14 residues long. Germline loops: CDR1 KGHSH, CDR2 LQKENI. The DNA for the CDR3 is TGTGCCAGCTCACCACGGCAGGGGGAAGGCGAGCAGTACTTC. Encoded protein: CASSPRQGEGEQYF.

V is TRBV4-2 and J is TRBJ2-5; 16 bases are shared with TRBD2. Germline V gives CDR1 LGHNA, CDR2 YNFKEQ. V shed 3 bases and J 2 bases; nucleotides not matched to a gene: 3. The CDR3 runs to 17 residues. The CDR3 region has the DNA TGTGCCAGCAGCCAGGGGACTAGCGGGGGGGGTCAAGAGACCCAGTACTTC. Its translation is CASSQGTSGGGQETQYF.

On this clone itself: At one end the junction does not follow the germline gene, possibly because of a read error. The gene calls are TRBV7-7 and TRBJ2-5, with 7 bases lining up with TRBD1. This CDR3 has 15 amino acids. The germline gives CDR1 SSHAT, CDR2 FNYEAQ (reference sequence). DNA for the CDR3: TGTGCTAGCAGCTCGTCCGAGGGACAGCAAGAGACCCAGTACTTC. Its translation: CASSSSEGQQETQYF.

The chain couples TRBV19 to TRBJ2-1, with TRBD1 matching over 7 bases. After removal of 3 bases from V and 0 bases from J, the junction contained 5 bases not matched to a gene. CDR3 length: 16 amino acids. Looked up from germline, CDR1 is LNHDA and CDR2 is SQIVND (reference sequence). CDR3 sequence: CASSMGAGGSYNEQFF. CDR3 coding DNA: TGTGCCAGTAGTATGGGGGCAGGGGGCTCCTACAATGAGCAGTTCTTC.

The chain employs TRBV6-5 and TRBJ2-3; D tentatively fits TRBD1 or TRBD2 (6 bases each). Germline V gene sequence: CDR1 MNHEY, CDR2 SVGAGI. The germline V and J ends were trimmed by 2 bases and 4 bases, with 16 bases remaining between them. CDR3 length: 16 amino acids. The CDR3 DNA is TGTGCCAGCAGTTACAGGGGGGCAGGGGTCGCAGATACGCAGTATTTT. Its translation is CASSYRGAGVADTQYF.

The chain couples TRBV11-2 to TRBJ1-4; D uncertain. Deletions cut 0 bases from V and 4 bases from J, with 3 bases between. CDR1 and CDR2 (germline): SGHAT, FQNNGV. This CDR3 has 13 amino acids. CDR3 region: CASSLDLNEKLFF. In DNA, the CDR3 is TGTGCCAGCAGCTTAGACCTTAATGAAAAACTGTTTTTT.

The CDR3 loop is CASSSGTGVSEQYF. CDR3 coding DNA: TGTGCCAGCAGCTCCGGGACAGGGGTCTCCGAGCAGTACTTC. This chain links TRBV5-4 with TRBJ2-7, with 10 bases aligning to TRBD1. The CDR3 totals 14 residues. The V segment lost 3 bases and the J segment 6 bases; nucleotides outside the gene matches: 6. The germline gives CDR1 SGHNT, CDR2 YYREEE (reference sequence).

The genes are TRBV19 and TRBJ1-5; perhaps TRBD1 as D (5 bases). This CDR3 is 13 amino acids long. V was shortened by 7 bases and J by 1 base, with 8 bases between the two germline ends. From germline, CDR1 is LNHDA and CDR2 SQIVND (reference sequence). The CDR3 bases are TGTGCCAGTATTGGGGGGAGCAATCAGCCCCAGCATTTT. Its translation is CASIGGSNQPQHF.

The chain is built from TRBV28 and TRBJ2-7, with 8 bases identical to TRBD2. Trimming at V came to 6 bases and at J to 3 bases, leaving 7 bases not matched to a gene. This CDR3 contains 14 residues. Per the germline V gene, CDR1 is MDHEN and CDR2 is SYDVKM. The chain's CDR3 is CASRTSGGHYEQYF. CDR3 DNA sequence: TGTGCCAGCAGAACAAGCGGGGGCCACTACGAGCAGTACTTC.